These 20 T cell receptor beta chains share one sample of origin, sequenced in a study of blood T cell repertoires in COVID-19. Clones were sequenced by immunoSEQ multiplex PCR, and TCRdb holds only the in-frame ones, with some missing. The profile covers fewer than 350,000 clones, with around 86% appearing a single time and around 1.7% taken by the ten largest. Material: PBMCs or T cells enriched from blood (not recorded which). These receptors all stem from a middle-aged woman who had recovered from COVID-19.

The chain is built from TRBV23-1 and TRBJ2-1; the match to TRBD2 covers 11 bases. TRBV23-1 belongs to the ORF category, with a function that is uncertain. V dropped 7 bases and J dropped 7; count of bases not matched to a gene: 15. CDR3 length: 17 amino acids. CDR3 loop: CASIILISGRAVNEQFF. CDR3 bases: TGCGCCAGCATCATCCTCATTAGCGGGAGGGCCGTTAATGAGCAGTTCTTC.

The chain combines TRBV18 with TRBJ1-1, with 7 bases that match TRBD1. Germline-derived CDR1 and CDR2 are KGHSH and LQKENI. The junction had 9 bases not matched to a gene; V was cut back by 1 base and J by 1 base. The length of the CDR3 is 17 residues. In nucleotides, the CDR3 is TGTGCCAGCTCACCACGACAGGGACCCCTCTCGAACACTGAAGCTTTCTTT. It codes for CASSPRQGPLSNTEAFF.

The chain couples TRBV6-1 to TRBJ2-3; D is unresolved. The CDR3 is 16 residues long. With 1 base removed from V and 3 bases from J, the gap between germline ends came to 14 bases. Germline V gene sequence: CDR1 MNHNS, CDR2 SASEGT. The CDR3 coding sequence is TGTGCCAGCAGTGAAGACGCGGTGGCGGTAACAGATACGCAGTATTTT. Its translation: CASSEDAVAVTDTQYF.

J is TRBJ2-5 and V is TRBV5-4, with 9 bases aligning to TRBD1. After removal of 3 bases from V and 4 bases from J, the junction contained 1 base not matched to a gene. The CDR3 covers 13 residues. Germline lookup yields CDR1 SGHNT and CDR2 YYREEE (reference sequence). For the CDR3, the DNA is TGTGCCAGCAGCTCGGGACAGGGAGAGACCCAGTACTTC. Encoded protein: CASSSGQGETQYF.

V usage is TRBV7-9 and J usage is TRBJ2-2; D ambiguous. V was shortened by 3 bases and J by 8 bases, with 19 bases between the two germline ends. Germline V lookup: CDR1 SEHNR, CDR2 FQNEAQ (reference sequence). The CDR3 is 16 residues long. For the CDR3, the DNA is TGTGCCAGCAGCTTGCAAACCGGGTCTGACGGTGGGGAGCTGTTTTTT. Residues: CASSLQTGSDGGELFF.

V gene TRBV7-9 combines with J gene TRBJ1-2, with 12 bases lining up with TRBD1. With V trimmed by 5 bases and J by 1 base, 2 bases remained unmatched. The CDR3 extends over 15 amino acids. Looked up from germline, CDR1 is SEHNR and CDR2 is FQNEAQ (reference sequence). The CDR3 reads CASSGDRGLNYGYTF. CDR3 coding DNA: TGTGCCAGCAGCGGGGACAGGGGGCTTAACTATGGCTACACCTTC.

This chain links TRBV6-5 with TRBJ1-5; 7 nucleotides match TRBD1. This CDR3 is 15 amino acids long. V dropped 5 bases and J dropped 1; count of bases not matched to a gene: 5. Germline V CDR1 and CDR2: MNHEY, SVGAGI. The CDR3 region has the DNA TGTGCCAGCAGTCCCCGGGACAGAAGCAATCAGCCCCAGCATTTT. This sequence encodes CASSPRDRSNQPQHF.

The chain links TRBV5-8 to TRBJ1-1; possible D gene TRBD1, 5 bases. Germline loops: CDR1 SGHTS, CDR2 YDEGEE. V was pared by 0 bases and J by 2 bases, with 11 bases between. CDR3 length: 15 amino acids. CDR3 DNA: TGTGCCAGCAGCTTGGTAGGAGGGGTAAACACTGAAGCTTTCTTT. Amino acids: CASSLVGGVNTEAFF. The full variable domain, completed using reference TRBV5-8 and TRBJ1-1, is EAGVTQSPTHLIKTRGQQATLRCSPISGHTSVYWYQQALGLGLQFLLWYDEGEERNRGNFPPRFSGRQFPNYSSELNVNALELEDSALYLCASSLVGGVNTEAFFGQGTRLTVV.

The chain recombines TRBV2 with TRBJ1-5, with 7 bases identical to TRBD1. V shed 4 bases, J shed 7 bases, and the junction held 13 bases outside the gene matches. The CDR3 extends over 16 amino acids. The germline V gene has CDR1 SNHLY and CDR2 FYNNEI. The CDR3 DNA reads as TGTGCCAGCAGTGGGGTCGGAGGGGGCGCGTTACAGCCCCAGCATTTT. As protein: CASSGVGGGALQPQHF.

The chain carries TRBV5-4 and TRBJ1-2, with TRBD1 matching over 7 bases. CDR1 SGHNT and CDR2 YYREEE come from the germline V gene (reference sequence). J was trimmed by 8 bases and V by 3 bases; bases with no gene match: 13. This CDR3 has 15 amino acids. The CDR3 DNA follows: TGTGCCAGCAGCTCGCCGACTTCCAGGGGGGTCGGCTACACCTTC. Its protein product is CASSSPTSRGVGYTF. The full variable domain, rest sourced from reference TRBV5-4 and TRBJ1-2, is ETGVTQSPTHLIKTRGQQVTLRCSSQSGHNTVSWYQQALGQGPQFIFQYYREEENGRGNFPPRFSGLQFPNYSSELNVNALELDDSALYLCASSSPTSRGVGYTFGSGTRLTVV.

The V gene is TRBV5-1, the J gene TRBJ1-1, with a weak D call TRBD1 (6 bases). The CDR3 runs to 15 residues. The V gene's germline CDR1 is SGHRS and CDR2 YFSETQ. The V gene lost 2 bases and the J gene lost 3 bases, with 14 bases spanning the gap. CDR3 in DNA: TGCGCCAGCAGCTTAAAGCCAGGGGTGGACACTGAAGCTTTCTTT. It is translated as CASSLKPGVDTEAFF.

The chain couples TRBV15 to TRBJ2-7; 7 bases align to TRBD1. The CDR3 consists of 13 residues. With V trimmed by 6 bases and J by 2 bases, 4 bases remained unmatched. CDR1 LNHNV and CDR2 YYDKDF come from the germline V gene (reference sequence). This CDR3 reads CATRVTGTYEQYF. CDR3 nucleotide sequence: TGTGCCACCAGGGTGACAGGGACCTACGAGCAGTACTTC.

Here the CDR3 DNA reads TGTGCCAGTAGGATCGACAGGGGGGGGAACTATGGCTACACCTTC. Translated: CASRIDRGGNYGYTF. V and J are TRBV19 and TRBJ1-2, with 9 bases identical to TRBD1. Germline CDR1 reads LNHDA; CDR2 reads SQIVND (reference sequence). The CDR3 is made up of 15 amino acids. V gave up 6 bases and J gave up 2 bases; unmatched junction bases: 7.

This clone appeared a single time. The rearrangement uses TRBV28 and TRBJ2-3, with 7 bases aligning to TRBD2. CDR1 MDHEN and CDR2 SYDVKM come from the germline V gene. V lost 5 bases to trimming and J lost 4 bases; unmatched junction nucleotides: 9. CDR3 size: 15 residues. CDR3 loop: CASSQNPAGADTQYF. In DNA form, the CDR3 reads TGTGCCAGCAGTCAAAACCCCGCGGGGGCAGATACGCAGTATTTT.

J is TRBJ1-1 and V is TRBV13; D uncertain. The CDR3 covers 14 residues. Trimming stripped 1 base from V and 4 bases from J, with 10 bases between. From germline, CDR1 is PRHDT and CDR2 FYEKMQ (reference sequence). This chain's CDR3 is CASSLAQILTEAFF. The CDR3 DNA sequence: TGTGCCAGCAGCTTAGCCCAGATTCTCACTGAAGCTTTCTTT.

The J gene is TRBJ2-7, the V gene TRBV27, with 11 nucleotides matching TRBD1. This CDR3 contains 18 residues. The V gene's germline CDR1 is MNHEY and CDR2 SMNVEV (reference sequence). The ends lost 5 bases at V and 0 bases at J; junction bases unmatched: 12. The CDR3 coding sequence is TGTGCCAGCAGTCCCATAAAAGGACAGGGGGCCTCCTCCTACGAGCAGTACTTC. Translating gives CASSPIKGQGASSYEQYF.

V usage is TRBV29-1 and J usage is TRBJ2-1; TRBD1 aligns across 8 bases. Germline assignment: CDR1 SQVTM and CDR2 ANQGSEA. Trimming removed 2 bases from V and 5 bases from J; junction bases left unmatched: 5. The CDR3 runs 14 residues. The DNA for the CDR3 is TGCAGCGTTGAAAGGAACAGGGGGGACAATGAGCAGTTCTTC. The encoded protein is CSVERNRGDNEQFF.

The rearrangement uses TRBV5-1 and TRBJ2-3, with D possibly TRBD2 on 6 matching bases. The germline V gene has CDR1 SGHRS and CDR2 YFSETQ. This CDR3 has 13 residues. Trimming cost V 4 bases and J 4 bases, with 10 bases left between them. CDR3 protein: CASSDGGADTQYF. CDR3 DNA sequence: TGCGCCAGCAGCGACGGGGGAGCAGATACGCAGTATTTT.

The gene calls are TRBV6-5 and TRBJ1-3; TRBD1 matches 10 bases. The V gene's germline CDR1 is MNHEY and CDR2 SVGAGI. The J segment lost 4 bases and the V segment lost 6 bases, leaving 0 bases of the junction unmatched. CDR3 size: 13 residues. CDR3: CASRTGGGNTIYF. The CDR3 DNA follows: TGTGCCAGCAGGACAGGGGGCGGAAACACCATATATTTT.

The chain combines TRBV7-9 with TRBJ1-1, with a possible D match to TRBD1 (5 bases). Germline CDR1 and CDR2: SEHNR and FQNEAQ (reference sequence). V shed 7 bases and J shed 4 bases, with 16 bases lying between them. CDR3 size: 14 residues. The CDR3 sequence is CASTLRGEGTEAFF. The CDR3 coding sequence is TGTGCCAGCACCCTACGGGGGGAAGGCACTGAAGCTTTCTTT.